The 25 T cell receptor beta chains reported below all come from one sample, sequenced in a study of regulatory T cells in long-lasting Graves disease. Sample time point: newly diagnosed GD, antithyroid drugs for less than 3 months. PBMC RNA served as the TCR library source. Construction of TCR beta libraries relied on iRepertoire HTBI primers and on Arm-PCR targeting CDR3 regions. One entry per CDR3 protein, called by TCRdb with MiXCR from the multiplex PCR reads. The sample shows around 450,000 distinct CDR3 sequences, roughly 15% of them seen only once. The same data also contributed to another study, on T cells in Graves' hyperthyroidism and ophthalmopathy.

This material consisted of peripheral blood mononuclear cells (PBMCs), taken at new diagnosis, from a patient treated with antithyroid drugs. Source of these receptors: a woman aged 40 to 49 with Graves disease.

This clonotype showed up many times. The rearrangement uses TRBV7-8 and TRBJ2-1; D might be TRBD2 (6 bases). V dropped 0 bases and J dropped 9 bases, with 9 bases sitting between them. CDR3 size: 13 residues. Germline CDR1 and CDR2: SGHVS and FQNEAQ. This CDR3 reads CASSLALGGEQFF. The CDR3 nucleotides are TGTGCCAGCAGCTTAGCGTTGGGAGGTGAGCAGTTCTTC.

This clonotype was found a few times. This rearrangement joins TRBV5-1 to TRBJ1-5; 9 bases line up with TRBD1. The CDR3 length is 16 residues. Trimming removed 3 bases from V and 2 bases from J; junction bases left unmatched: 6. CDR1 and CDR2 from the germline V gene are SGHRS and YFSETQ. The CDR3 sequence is CASSSGTGLGNQPQHF. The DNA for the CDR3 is TGCGCCAGCAGCTCCGGGACAGGGCTCGGCAATCAGCCCCAGCATTTT.

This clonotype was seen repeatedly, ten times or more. CDR3 in amino acids: CASGSESFSGNTIYF. The CDR3 DNA reads TGTGCTAGTGGTTCCGAATCTTTCTCTGGAAACACCATATATTTT. The gene calls are TRBV12-5 and TRBJ1-3, with D uncertain. Trimming shortened V by 4 bases and J by 0 bases, and 10 bases separated the two germline ends. The CDR3 has 15 amino acids. CDR1 and CDR2 (germline): LGHNT, FRNRAP.

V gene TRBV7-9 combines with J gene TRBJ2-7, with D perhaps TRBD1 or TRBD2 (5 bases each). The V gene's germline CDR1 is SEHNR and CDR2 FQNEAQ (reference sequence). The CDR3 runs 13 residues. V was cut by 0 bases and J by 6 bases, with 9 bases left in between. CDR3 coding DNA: TGTGCCAGCAGCTTAGCTGGGACCGGCGAGCAGTACTTC. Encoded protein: CASSLAGTGEQYF.

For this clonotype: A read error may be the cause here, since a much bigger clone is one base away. The CDR3 protein is CASSYLGGANAEAFF. CDR3 sequence (DNA): TGTGCCAGCAGTTACCTCGGGGGCGCGAACGCTGAAGCTTTCTTT. The chain links TRBV6-5 to TRBJ1-1; D is perhaps TRBD1 (6 bases). The CDR3 has 15 residues. CDR1 and CDR2 (germline): MNHEY, SVGAGI.

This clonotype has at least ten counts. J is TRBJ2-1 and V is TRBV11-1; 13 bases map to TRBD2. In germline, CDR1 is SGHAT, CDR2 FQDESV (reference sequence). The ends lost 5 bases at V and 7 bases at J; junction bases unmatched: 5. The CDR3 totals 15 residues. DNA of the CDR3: TGTGCCAGCAGCCGGACTAGCGGGAGTCGGAATGAGCAGTTCTTC. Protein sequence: CASSRTSGSRNEQFF.

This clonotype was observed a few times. CDR3 region: CASTGGANYGYTF. CDR3 DNA: TGTGCCAGCACGGGGGGCGCTAACTATGGCTACACCTTC. This chain connects TRBV25-1 to TRBJ1-2; possibly TRBD1 for D (6 bases). Trimming removed 7 bases from V and 0 bases from J, with 9 bases in between. The germline V gene encodes CDR1 MGHDK and CDR2 SYGVNS. The CDR3 runs to 13 residues.

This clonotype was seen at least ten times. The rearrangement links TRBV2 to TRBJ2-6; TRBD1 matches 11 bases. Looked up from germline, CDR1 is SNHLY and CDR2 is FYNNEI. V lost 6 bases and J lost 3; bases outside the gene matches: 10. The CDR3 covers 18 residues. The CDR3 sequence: CASSSPGQGGSGANVLTF. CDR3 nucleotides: TGTGCCAGCAGCAGTCCGGGACAGGGGGGTAGTGGGGCCAACGTCCTGACTTTC. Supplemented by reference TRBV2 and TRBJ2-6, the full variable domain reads EPEVTQTPSHQVTQMGQEVILRCVPISNHLYFYWYRQILGQKVEFLVSFYNNEISEKSEIFDDQFSVERPDGSNFTLKIRSTKLEDSAMYFCASSSPGQGGSGANVLTFGAGSRLTVL.

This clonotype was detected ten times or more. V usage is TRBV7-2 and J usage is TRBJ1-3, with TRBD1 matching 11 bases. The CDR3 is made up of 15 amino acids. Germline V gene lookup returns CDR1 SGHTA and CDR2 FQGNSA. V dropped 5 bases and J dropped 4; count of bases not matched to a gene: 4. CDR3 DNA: TGTGCCAGCAGCCCGAGGACAGGGGGCGGAAACACCATATATTTT. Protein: CASSPRTGGGNTIYF. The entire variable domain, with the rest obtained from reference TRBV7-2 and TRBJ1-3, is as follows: GAGVSQSPSNKVTEKGKDVELRCDPISGHTALYWYRQSLGQGLEFLIYFQGNSAPDKSGLPSDRFSAERTGGSVSTLTIQRTQQEDSAVYLCASSPRTGGGNTIYFGEGSWLTVV.

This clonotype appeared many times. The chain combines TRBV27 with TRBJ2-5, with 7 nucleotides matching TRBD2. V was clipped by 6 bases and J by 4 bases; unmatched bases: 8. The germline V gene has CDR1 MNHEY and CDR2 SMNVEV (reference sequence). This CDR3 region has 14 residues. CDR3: CASSSRGGRETQYF. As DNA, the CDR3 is TGTGCCAGCAGCTCGAGGGGAGGGAGAGAGACCCAGTACTTC.

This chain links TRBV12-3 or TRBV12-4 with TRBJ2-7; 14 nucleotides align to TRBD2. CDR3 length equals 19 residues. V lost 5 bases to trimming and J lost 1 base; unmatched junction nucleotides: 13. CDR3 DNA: TGTGCCAGCAGTCCTCCGGGACTAGCGGGAGAGGGTGGGTCCTACGAGCAGTACTTC. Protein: CASSPPGLAGEGGSYEQYF.

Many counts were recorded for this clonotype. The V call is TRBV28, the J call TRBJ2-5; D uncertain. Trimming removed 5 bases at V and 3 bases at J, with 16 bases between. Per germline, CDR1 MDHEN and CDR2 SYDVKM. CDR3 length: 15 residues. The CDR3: CASSRLGREEETQYF. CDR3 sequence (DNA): TGTGCCAGCAGTCGACTGGGCAGAGAGGAAGAGACCCAGTACTTC.

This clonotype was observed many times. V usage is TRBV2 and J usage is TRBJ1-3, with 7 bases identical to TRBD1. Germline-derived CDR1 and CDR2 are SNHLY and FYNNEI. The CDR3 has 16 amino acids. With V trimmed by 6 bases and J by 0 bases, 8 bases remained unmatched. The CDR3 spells CASSQLQGSSGNTIYF. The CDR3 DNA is TGTGCCAGCAGCCAGTTACAGGGGAGCTCTGGAAACACCATATATTTT.

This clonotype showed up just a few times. CDR3 sequence reads: CASSHNRAGELFF. The CDR3 nucleotides are TGTGCCAGCAGCCACAACAGGGCCGGGGAGCTGTTTTTT. The genes are TRBV14 and TRBJ2-2, with TRBD1 as a possible D gene (6 bases). Germline CDR1 SGHDN, CDR2 FVKESK. The CDR3 spans 13 residues. With 3 bases removed from V and 6 bases from J, the gap between germline ends came to 8 bases.

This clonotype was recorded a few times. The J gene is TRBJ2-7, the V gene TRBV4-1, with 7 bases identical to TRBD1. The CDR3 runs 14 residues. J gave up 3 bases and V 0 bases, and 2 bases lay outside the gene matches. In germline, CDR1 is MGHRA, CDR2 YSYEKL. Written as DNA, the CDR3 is TGCGCCAGCAGCCAAGACACAGGGGTCTACGAGCAGTACTTC. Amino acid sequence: CASSQDTGVYEQYF.

CDR3 residues: CASSLRRVNYGYTF. CDR3 DNA sequence: TGTGCCAGCAGCTTGCGCAGGGTAAACTATGGCTACACCTTC. The V and J genes are TRBV5-8 and TRBJ1-2, with D possibly matching TRBD1 (5 bases). Trimming cost V 1 base and J 2 bases, with 9 bases left between them. CDR1 and CDR2 (germline): SGHTS, YDEGEE. This CDR3 is 14 amino acids long.

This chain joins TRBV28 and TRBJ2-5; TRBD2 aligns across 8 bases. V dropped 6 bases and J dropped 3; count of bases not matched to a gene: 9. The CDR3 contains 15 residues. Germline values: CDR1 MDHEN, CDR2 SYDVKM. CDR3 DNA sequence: TGTGCCAGCAGCCTTAGCGGGAAGTCAGAAGAGACCCAGTACTTC. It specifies CASSLSGKSEETQYF.

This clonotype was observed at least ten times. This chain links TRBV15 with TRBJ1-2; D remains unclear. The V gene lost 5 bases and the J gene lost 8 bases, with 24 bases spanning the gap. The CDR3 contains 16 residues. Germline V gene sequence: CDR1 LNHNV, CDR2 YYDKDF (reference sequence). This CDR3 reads CATSPRLREGTFGYTF. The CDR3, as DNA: TGTGCCACCAGCCCTCGCCTTCGGGAGGGAACCTTCGGCTACACCTTC.

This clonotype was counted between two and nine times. CDR3 region: CSARDLLVNEQFF. CDR3 bases: TGCAGTGCTAGAGATCTGTTGGTCAATGAGCAGTTCTTC. This chain joins TRBV20-1 and TRBJ2-1; D ambiguous. V lost 0 bases to trimming and J lost 6 bases, with 9 bases between them. The CDR3 is made up of 13 amino acids. Germline V lookup: CDR1 DFQATT, CDR2 SNEGSKA (reference sequence).

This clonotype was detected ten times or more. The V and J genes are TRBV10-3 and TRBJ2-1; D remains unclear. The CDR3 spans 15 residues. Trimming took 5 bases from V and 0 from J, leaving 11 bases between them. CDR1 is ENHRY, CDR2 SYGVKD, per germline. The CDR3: CAISIDQSSYNEQFF. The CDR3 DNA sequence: TGTGCCATCAGTATAGATCAGAGCTCCTACAATGAGCAGTTCTTC.

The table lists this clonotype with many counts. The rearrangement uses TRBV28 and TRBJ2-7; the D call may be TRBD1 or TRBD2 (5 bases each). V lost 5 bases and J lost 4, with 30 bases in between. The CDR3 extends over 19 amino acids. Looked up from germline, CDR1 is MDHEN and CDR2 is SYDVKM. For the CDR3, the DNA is TGTGCCAGCAGTCCGGGGACGATAACTACCGAAGGCACGATTTACGAGCAGTACTTC. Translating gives CASSPGTITTEGTIYEQYF. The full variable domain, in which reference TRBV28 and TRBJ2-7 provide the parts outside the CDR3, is DVKVTQSSRYLVKRTGEKVFLECVQDMDHENMFWYRQDPGLGLRLIYFSYDVKMKEKGDIPEGYSVSREKKERFSLILESASTNQTSMYLCASSPGTITTEGTIYEQYFGPGTRLTVT.

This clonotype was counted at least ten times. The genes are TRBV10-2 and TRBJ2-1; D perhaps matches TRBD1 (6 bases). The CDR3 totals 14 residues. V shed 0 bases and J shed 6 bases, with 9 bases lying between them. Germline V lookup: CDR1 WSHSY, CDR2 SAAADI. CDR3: CASSESNRANEQFF. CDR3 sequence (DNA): TGCGCCAGCAGTGAGTCAAACAGGGCCAATGAGCAGTTCTTC.

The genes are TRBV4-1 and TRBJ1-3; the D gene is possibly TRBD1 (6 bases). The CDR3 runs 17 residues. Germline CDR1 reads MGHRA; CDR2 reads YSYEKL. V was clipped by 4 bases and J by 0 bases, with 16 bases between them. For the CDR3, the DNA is TGCGCCAGCAGCCTAATTCCAGGGGCTGTCTCTGGAAACACCATATATTTT. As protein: CASSLIPGAVSGNTIYF.

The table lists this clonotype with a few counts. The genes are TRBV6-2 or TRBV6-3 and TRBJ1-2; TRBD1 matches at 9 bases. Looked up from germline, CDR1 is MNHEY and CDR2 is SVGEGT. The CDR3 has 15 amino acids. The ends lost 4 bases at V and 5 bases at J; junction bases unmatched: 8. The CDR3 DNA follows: TGTGCCAGCAGTTTCGAGGACAGGGGTTGGTATGGCTACACCTTC. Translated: CASSFEDRGWYGYTF.

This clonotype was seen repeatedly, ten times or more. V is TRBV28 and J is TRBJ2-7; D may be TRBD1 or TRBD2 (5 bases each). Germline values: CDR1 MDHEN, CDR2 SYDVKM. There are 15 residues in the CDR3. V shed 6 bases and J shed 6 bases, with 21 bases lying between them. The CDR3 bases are TGTGCCAGCAGCAGTCCCGGGACGCTAACCAGCGAGCAGTACTTC. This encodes CASSSPGTLTSEQYF.